This is a list of T cell receptor beta chains from one sample in a study of shared clonotypes between healthy human individuals. Here immunoSEQ multiplex PCR was the method, and the copy in TCRdb shows in-frame clones only, minus some. Among about 600,000 clones listed, less than 98% were seen once. Sequenced: naive CD4+ T cells sorted from blood. All receptors derive from a woman aged 25 to 39 in good health. Each CDR3 is given with its conserved first and last residue. The D gene is left open where the match is weak. A clone size is listed for some rows: how often the clone was seen (once, few, many), or a class if it is expanded.

D gene: TRBD1; J gene: TRBJ2-6; V gene: TRBV5-1; clone size: NA; CDR3 DNA: TGCGCCAGCAGCTTGGCGGGATCCCCGACAGGGGACAACGTCCTGACTTTC; CDR3 protein: CASSLAGSPTGDNVLTF
D gene: NA; J gene: TRBJ2-1; V gene: TRBV5-8; clone size: NA; CDR3 DNA: TGTGCCAGCAGCTTCGCCTGGGGTCTAAGTGATGAGCAGTTCTTC; CDR3 protein: CASSFAWGLSDEQFF
D gene: TRBD1; J gene: TRBJ2-5; V gene: TRBV6-5; clone size: once; CDR3 DNA: TGTGCCAGCAGTTACGACAGGGGGCTTAGTGAGACCCAGTACTTC; CDR3 protein: CASSYDRGLSETQYF
D gene: NA; J gene: TRBJ2-1; V gene: TRBV6-7; clone size: NA; CDR3 DNA: TGTGCCAGCAGTTATACCGGGATCCACAATGAGCAGTTCTTC; CDR3 protein: CASSYTGIHNEQFF
D gene: TRBD2; J gene: TRBJ2-2; V gene: TRBV27; clone size: NA; CDR3 DNA: TGTGCCAGCAGTCGACTAGCCCCCGGGGAGCTGTTTTTT; CDR3 protein: CASSRLAPGELFF
D gene: NA; J gene: TRBJ1-2; V gene: TRBV28; clone size: NA; CDR3 DNA: TGTGCCTCATTCGCCGGGGAGAGCTATGGCTACACCTTC; CDR3 protein: CASFAGESYGYTF
D gene: TRBD2; J gene: TRBJ2-7; V gene: TRBV5-1; clone size: NA; CDR3 DNA: TGCGCCAGCAGCTTACCCGCCGGGGCGGGAGGATCCGTGCAGTACTTC; CDR3 protein: CASSLPAGAGGSVQYF
D gene: NA; J gene: TRBJ1-3; V gene: TRBV27; clone size: NA; CDR3 DNA: TGTGCCAGCAGTCCTTCTATGGGCAGGCAAAGAAACACCATATATTTT; CDR3 protein: CASSPSMGRQRNTIYF
D gene: TRBD2; J gene: TRBJ2-2; V gene: TRBV27; clone size: NA; CDR3 DNA: TGTGCCACCCCGGGACTACCTAACACCGGGGAGCTGTTTTTT; CDR3 protein: CATPGLPNTGELFF
D gene: NA; J gene: TRBJ2-1; V gene: TRBV2; clone size: NA; CDR3 DNA: TGTGCCAGCAGCTCACCACCGGGTGATTACAATGAGCAGTTCTTC; CDR3 protein: CASSSPPGDYNEQFF
D gene: NA; J gene: TRBJ1-1; V gene: TRBV27; clone size: NA; CDR3 DNA: TGTGCCAGCAGTTTAAAGTGGGGCACTGAAGCTTTCTTT; CDR3 protein: CASSLKWGTEAFF
D gene: NA; J gene: TRBJ2-5; V gene: TRBV7-9; clone size: NA; CDR3 DNA: TGTGCCAGCAGCTTAGGGTCGTTATCCCAAGAGACCCAGTACTTC; CDR3 protein: CASSLGSLSQETQYF
D gene: TRBD2; J gene: TRBJ2-3; V gene: TRBV28; clone size: NA; CDR3 DNA: TGTGCCAGCAGGTGGACTAGCGGGAGATTTGTGGATACGCAGTATTTT; CDR3 protein: CASRWTSGRFVDTQYF
D gene: NA; J gene: TRBJ1-2; V gene: TRBV27; clone size: NA; CDR3 DNA: TGTGCCAGCAGTCCCTATATCGCGGGACCGACCACTTATGGCTACACCTTC; CDR3 protein: CASSPYIAGPTTYGYTF
D gene: TRBD1; J gene: TRBJ2-7; V gene: TRBV28; clone size: NA; CDR3 DNA: TGTGCCAGCAGTTTTCTGGGACAGGGTGCCGACGAGCAGTACTTC; CDR3 protein: CASSFLGQGADEQYF
D gene: TRBD1; J gene: TRBJ1-2; V gene: TRBV6-6; clone size: NA; CDR3 DNA: TGTGCCAGCAGTCCCCAGGGGGTAGGCTATGGCTACACCTTC; CDR3 protein: CASSPQGVGYGYTF
D gene: NA; J gene: TRBJ1-2; V gene: TRBV14; clone size: NA; CDR3 DNA: TGTGCCAGCAGCCATCCGGGGTATGGCTACACCTTC; CDR3 protein: CASSHPGYGYTF
D gene: TRBD2; J gene: TRBJ2-3; V gene: TRBV4-1; clone size: NA; CDR3 DNA: TGCGCCAGCAGCCAGGCCACTAGCGGGAGGGCCCGGAGGTCAGATACGCAGTATTTT; CDR3 protein: CASSQATSGRARRSDTQYF
D gene: NA; J gene: TRBJ1-1; V gene: TRBV28; clone size: NA; CDR3 DNA: TGTGCCACCTCAAGGGGGGGTGGTCGAATGAACACTGAAGCTTTCTTT; CDR3 protein: CATSRGGGRMNTEAFF
D gene: NA; J gene: TRBJ2-7; V gene: TRBV20-1; clone size: NA; CDR3 DNA: TGCAGTGCTAGTGACCGATACGAGCAGTACTTC; CDR3 protein: CSASDRYEQYF
D gene: NA; J gene: TRBJ2-5; V gene: TRBV7-9; clone size: NA; CDR3 DNA: TGTGCCAGCAGCTTAGTACTAACACAAGAGACCCAGTACTTC; CDR3 protein: CASSLVLTQETQYF
D gene: TRBD2; J gene: TRBJ2-5; V gene: TRBV28; clone size: NA; CDR3 DNA: TGTGCCAGCAGCCCGGGAAGCGGGAGTGTGGAGACCCAGTACTTC; CDR3 protein: CASSPGSGSVETQYF
D gene: NA; J gene: TRBJ2-7; V gene: TRBV15; clone size: NA; CDR3 DNA: TGTGCCACCAGCAGAGTTAAGGGCGGGTCCGACGAGCAGTACTTC; CDR3 protein: CATSRVKGGSDEQYF
D gene: NA; J gene: TRBJ2-2; V gene: TRBV5-1; clone size: NA; CDR3 DNA: TGCGCCAGCAGCTGGGACACCACCGGGGAGCTGTTTTTT; CDR3 protein: CASSWDTTGELFF
D gene: TRBD1; J gene: TRBJ1-2; V gene: TRBV19; clone size: NA; CDR3 DNA: TGTGCCAGTAGTCGAGGGACAGGGATTGGTGGCTACACCTTC; CDR3 protein: CASSRGTGIGGYTF
D gene: TRBD2; J gene: TRBJ2-7; V gene: TRBV5-4; clone size: NA; CDR3 DNA: TGTGCCAGCAGCTCCGGGACTAGCGGGAGTCTCTACGAGCAGTACTTC; CDR3 protein: CASSSGTSGSLYEQYF